This TCR beta chain was found in a study of T-cell reconstitution after alpha-beta-depleted transplantation in children. This CDR3 has 15 residues. The germline V gene has CDR1 SGHRS and CDR2 YFSETQ. The trim removed 3 bases at V and 5 bases at J, leaving 8 bases unmatched. Preparing the TCRbeta library involved the use of unique molecular identifiers. From the PCR reads, TCRdb called clonotypes with MiXCR, one entry per CDR3 protein. The table lists approximately 88,000 distinct CDR3 sequences, 12% of them singletons, with about 14% in the top ten. This clonotype was observed at least ten times. The chain joins TRBV5-1 to TRBJ2-1, with 7 bases lining up with TRBD2. Sequencing was performed on PBMCs from the stem cell graft donor, taken from the stem cell graft. The clonotype was recovered from a human donor who donated a stem cell graft to a child with inherited bone marrow failure. CDR3: CASSWSGATNNEQFF. The CDR3 DNA reads TGCGCCAGCAGCTGGAGCGGGGCCACAAACAATGAGCAGTTCTTC. The whole variable domain, remainder taken from reference TRBV5-1 and TRBJ2-1, is KAGVTQTPRYLIKTRGQQVTLSCSPISGHRSVSWYQQTPGQGLQFLFEYFSETQRNKGNFPGRFSGRQFSNSRSEMNVSTLELGDSALYLCASSWSGATNNEQFFGPGTRLTVL.